The next 17 T cell receptor beta chains were all read from a single sample in a study of OX40 agonist ivuxolimab in advanced cancers. The repertoire was sequenced with immunoSEQ multiplex PCR; TCRdb's copy has only in-frame clones and lacks some. Of 15,000 to 20,000 clones in the sample, over 75% are singletons; the top ten hold approximately 45%. This sample comprised CD4+ or CD8+ T cells sorted from blood, obtained in a trial of the OX40 agonist ivuxolimab. The receptor source for this set is an adult with an advanced solid tumor such as melanoma, head and neck, liver or kidney cancer.

The gene calls are TRBV7-8 and TRBJ2-7; D is uncertain. V shed 8 bases and J shed 2 bases, with 13 bases lying between them. The germline gives CDR1 SGHVS, CDR2 FQNEAQ. The CDR3 length is 13 residues. DNA of the CDR3: TGTGCCAGCTCACCGGGTCAAACCTACGAGCAGTACTTC. Translation: CASSPGQTYEQYF.

The chain links TRBV7-6 to TRBJ2-7, with 10 bases lining up with TRBD1. V lost 8 bases, J lost 3 bases, and 7 bases stayed unmatched. CDR1 and CDR2 (germline): SGHVS, FNYEAQ. There are 14 residues in the CDR3. CDR3 sequence (DNA): TGTGCCAGCTCCCGGGGACAGGGGAACTACGAGCAGTACTTC. Translation gives CASSRGQGNYEQYF.

This rearrangement joins TRBV4-1 to TRBJ1-5; the D gene is possibly TRBD1 (5 bases). This CDR3 spans 15 amino acids. Germline CDR1 MGHRA, CDR2 YSYEKL. Trimming removed 1 base at V and 4 bases at J, with 11 bases between. Here the CDR3 DNA reads TGCGCCAGCAGCCAAGCCCGAGGGGATAATCAGCCCCAGCATTTT. Residues: CASSQARGDNQPQHF.

The V call is TRBV18, the J call TRBJ2-7, with 7 bases identical to TRBD1. With V trimmed by 3 bases and J by 5 bases, 4 bases remained unmatched. The CDR3 is made up of 13 amino acids. CDR1 and CDR2 (germline): KGHSH, LQKENI. DNA of the CDR3: TGTGCCAGCTCACCGACAGGGTCCAACGAGCAGTACTTC. Translation: CASSPTGSNEQYF.

This rearrangement joins TRBV5-5 to TRBJ1-4; possibly TRBD1 for D (5 bases). The CDR3 length is 14 residues. Trimming took off 1 base at V and 8 bases at J, with 12 bases between the two ends. Germline V gene data show CDR1 as SGHKS and CDR2 as YYEKEE (reference sequence). CDR3 sequence: CASSLSGVEEKLFF. DNA for the CDR3: TGTGCCAGCAGCTTGTCGGGGGTGGAGGAAAAACTGTTTTTT.

The chain employs TRBV14 and TRBJ1-2, with a possible D match to TRBD1 (6 bases). The length of the CDR3 is 14 residues. Germline CDR1 is SGHDN and CDR2 is FVKESK. V shed 1 base and J shed 4 bases, with 10 bases lying between them. DNA for the CDR3: TGTGCCAGCAGCCAAGTTGGGGGCAGCTATGGCTACACCTTC. This encodes CASSQVGGSYGYTF. Full variable domain (missing parts from reference TRBV14 and TRBJ1-2): EAGVTQFPSHSVIEKGQTVTLRCDPISGHDNLYWYRRVMGKEIKFLLHFVKESKQDESGMPNNRFLAERTGGTYSTLKVQPAELEDSGVYFCASSQVGGSYGYTFGSGTRLTVV.

This chain connects TRBV6-1 to TRBJ2-5; 8 bases are shared with TRBD1. The last part of the DNA fits TRBJ2-7 better; the J call may be wrong. Germline V gene lookup returns CDR1 MNHNS and CDR2 SASEGT. The CDR3 covers 14 residues. Written as DNA, the CDR3 is TGTGCCAGCACCCACAGGGGGGAGTCCTACGAGCAGTACTTC. It codes for CASTHRGESYEQYF.

The chain combines TRBV10-3 with TRBJ2-1, with 9 bases lining up with TRBD1. The CDR3 has 17 amino acids. The germline gives CDR1 ENHRY, CDR2 SYGVKD. With 3 bases clipped from V and 4 bases from J, the junction kept 10 bases outside the gene matches. CDR3 nucleotide sequence: TGTGCCATCAGTGACCGGGTTGACAGGGGGTCGTACAATGAGCAGTTCTTC. Translated, it gives CAISDRVDRGSYNEQFF.

V gene TRBV4-3 combines with J gene TRBJ1-1; no clear D gene. Trimming shortened V by 0 bases and J by 7 bases, and 12 bases separated the two germline ends. The length of the CDR3 is 14 residues. Germline CDR1 LGHNA, CDR2 YSLEER. CDR3 nucleotide sequence: TGCGCCAGCAGCCAAGATGACGCGGGGATTGAAGCTTTCTTT. This translates into CASSQDDAGIEAFF.

The chain recombines TRBV18 with TRBJ2-7; 7 bases map to TRBD1. Trimming removed 5 bases from V and 3 bases from J; junction bases left unmatched: 7. The CDR3 contains 14 residues. Germline assignment: CDR1 KGHSH and CDR2 LQKENI. Here the CDR3 reads CASSSGTDRYEQYF. The CDR3 coding sequence is TGTGCCAGCTCATCCGGGACAGATCGCTACGAGCAGTACTTC.

This chain connects TRBV18 to TRBJ2-1; 7 nucleotides align to TRBD2. CDR1 is KGHSH, CDR2 LQKENI, per germline. The CDR3 length is 15 residues. After removal of 1 base from V and 4 bases from J, the junction contained 4 bases not matched to a gene. The CDR3 protein is CASSPRVREYNEQFF. The DNA for the CDR3 is TGTGCCAGCTCACCACGAGTGCGGGAGTACAATGAGCAGTTCTTC.

As for this clone: This same CDR3 is encoded by further DNA sequences in the sample. CDR3: CASSLGTGDEQYF. CDR3 nucleotide sequence: TGTGCCAGCAGCTTGGGCACAGGGGACGAGCAGTACTTC. The chain has TRBV7-8 and TRBJ2-7; the match to TRBD1 covers 7 bases. The V segment lost 3 bases and the J segment 5 bases; nucleotides outside the gene matches: 4. The germline CDR1 and CDR2 sequences are SGHVS and FQNEAQ. The CDR3 is 13 residues long.

This clone was counted only a few times. The rearrangement uses TRBV7-9 and TRBJ2-5, with D possibly matching TRBD1 (7 bases). Germline V lookup: CDR1 SEHNR, CDR2 FQNEAQ (reference sequence). The germline V and J ends were trimmed by 2 bases and 3 bases, with 13 bases remaining between them. The CDR3 is 15 residues long. The CDR3 DNA is TGTGCCAGCAGCTTATGGCAGGGGGGAGAAGAGACCCAGTACTTC. The encoded protein is CASSLWQGGEETQYF.

This chain uses TRBV11-2 with TRBJ2-5; possibly TRBD2 for D (5 bases). The V and J ends lost 3 bases and 2 bases respectively, with 13 bases between them. The CDR3 is made up of 15 amino acids. Germline-derived CDR1 and CDR2 are SGHAT and FQNNGV. CDR3 bases: TGTGCCAGCAGCTTCCGAGGGAGAGCACAAGAGACCCAGTACTTC. This encodes CASSFRGRAQETQYF.

V is TRBV27 and J is TRBJ1-2, with D unresolved. The germline V gene has CDR1 MNHEY and CDR2 SMNVEV (reference sequence). The CDR3 consists of 13 residues. The V and J ends lost 7 bases and 3 bases respectively, with 12 bases between them. CDR3 in amino acids: CASKLQSDYGYTF. In DNA, the CDR3 is TGTGCCAGCAAACTACAGTCTGACTATGGCTACACCTTC.

The genes are TRBV15 and TRBJ1-4; D might be TRBD1 (6 bases). The V and J ends lost 3 bases and 7 bases respectively, with 15 bases between them. The CDR3 is 15 amino acids. Germline values: CDR1 LNHNV, CDR2 YYDKDF (reference sequence). As DNA, the CDR3 is TGTGCCACCAGCAGGACAGGACTAATGGGTGAAAAACTGTTTTTT. Amino acids: CATSRTGLMGEKLFF.

This clone was picked up a small number of times. This chain joins TRBV2 and TRBJ2-3; 15 nucleotides agree with TRBD2. After removal of 4 bases from V and 3 bases from J, the junction contained 17 bases not matched to a gene. Germline V gives CDR1 SNHLY, CDR2 FYNNEI. The CDR3 loop spans 21 amino acids. The CDR3 DNA is TGTGCCAGCAGTGGCCCGAGTGGGACTAGCGGGAGGAGTAAGAGGACAGATACGCAGTATTTT. Protein product: CASSGPSGTSGRSKRTDTQYF.